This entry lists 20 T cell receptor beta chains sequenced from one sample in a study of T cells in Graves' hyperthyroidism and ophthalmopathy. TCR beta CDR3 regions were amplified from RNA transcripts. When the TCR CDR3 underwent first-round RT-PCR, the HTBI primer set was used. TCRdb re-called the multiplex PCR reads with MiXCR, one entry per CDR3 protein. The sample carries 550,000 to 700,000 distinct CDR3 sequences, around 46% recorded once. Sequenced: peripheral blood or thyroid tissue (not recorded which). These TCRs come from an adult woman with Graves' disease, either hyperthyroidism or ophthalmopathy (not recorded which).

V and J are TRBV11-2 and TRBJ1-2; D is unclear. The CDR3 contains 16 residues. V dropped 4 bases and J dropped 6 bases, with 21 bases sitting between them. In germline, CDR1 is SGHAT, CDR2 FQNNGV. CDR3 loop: CASSYVAGTGEDGYTF. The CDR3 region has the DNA TGTGCCAGCAGCTATGTAGCGGGCACCGGGGAGGATGGCTACACCTTC.

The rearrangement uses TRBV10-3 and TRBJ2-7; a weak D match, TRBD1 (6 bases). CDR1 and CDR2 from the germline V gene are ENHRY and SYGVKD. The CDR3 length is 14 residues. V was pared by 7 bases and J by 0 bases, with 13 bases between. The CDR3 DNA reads TGTGCCATCAAGGGGACACAAAGCTCCTACGAGCAGTACTTC. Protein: CAIKGTQSSYEQYF.

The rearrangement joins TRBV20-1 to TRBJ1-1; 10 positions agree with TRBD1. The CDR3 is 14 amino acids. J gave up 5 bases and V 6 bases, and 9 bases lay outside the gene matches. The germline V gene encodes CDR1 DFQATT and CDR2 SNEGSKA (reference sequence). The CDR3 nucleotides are TGCAGTGCGCCACGACAGGGGGCGAAGACTGAAGCTTTCTTT. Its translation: CSAPRQGAKTEAFF.

The CDR3 sequence is CSVGPQYTEAFF. The CDR3 DNA reads as TGCAGCGTTGGACCTCAGTACACTGAAGCTTTCTTT. This chain joins TRBV29-1 and TRBJ1-1; D remains ambiguous. CDR3 size: 12 residues. V shed 4 bases and J shed 3 bases, with 9 bases lying between them. CDR1 is SQVTM and CDR2 is ANQGSEA in the germline V gene.

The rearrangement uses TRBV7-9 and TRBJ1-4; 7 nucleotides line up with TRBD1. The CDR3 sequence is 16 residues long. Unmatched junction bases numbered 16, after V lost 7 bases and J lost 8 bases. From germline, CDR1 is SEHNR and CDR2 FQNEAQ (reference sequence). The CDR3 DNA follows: TGTGCCAGCAATCCTGACTCGGAGGGGGCAAGGGAAAAACTGTTTTTT. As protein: CASNPDSEGAREKLFF.

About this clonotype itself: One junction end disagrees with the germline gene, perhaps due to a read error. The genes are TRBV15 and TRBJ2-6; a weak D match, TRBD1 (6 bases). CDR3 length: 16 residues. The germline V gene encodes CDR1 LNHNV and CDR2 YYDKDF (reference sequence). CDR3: CATSSEGDTGANVLTF. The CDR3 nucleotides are TGTGCCACCAGCAGTGAGGGGGACACTGGTGCCAACGTCCTGACTTTC.

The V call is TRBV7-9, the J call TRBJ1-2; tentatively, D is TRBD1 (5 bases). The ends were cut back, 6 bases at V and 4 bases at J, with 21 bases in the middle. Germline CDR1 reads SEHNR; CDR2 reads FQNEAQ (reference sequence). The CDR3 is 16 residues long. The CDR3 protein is CASSRGGVQGVYGYTF. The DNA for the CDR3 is TGTGCCAGCAGTCGAGGCGGGGTGCAGGGAGTCTATGGCTACACCTTC. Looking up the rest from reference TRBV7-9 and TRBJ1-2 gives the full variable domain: DTGVSQNPRHKITKRGQNVTFRCDPISEHNRLYWYRQTLGQGPEFLTYFQNEAQLEKSRLLSDRFSAERPKGSFSTLEIQRTEQGDSAMYLCASSRGGVQGVYGYTFGSGTRLTVV.

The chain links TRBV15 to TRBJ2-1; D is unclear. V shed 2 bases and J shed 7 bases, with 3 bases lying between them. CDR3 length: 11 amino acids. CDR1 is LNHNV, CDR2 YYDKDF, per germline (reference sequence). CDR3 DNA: TGTGCCACCAGCAGAACTAATGAGCAGTTCTTC. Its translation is CATSRTNEQFF.

The CDR3 DNA follows: TGCAGTGCCCTAGGGGCCAGAGAGACAGAGACCCAGTACTTC. Protein: CSALGARETETQYF. The V call is TRBV20-1, the J call TRBJ2-5, with a weak D call TRBD1 (5 bases). The CDR3 loop spans 14 amino acids. The germline V gene has CDR1 DFQATT and CDR2 SNEGSKA (reference sequence). V was trimmed by 6 bases and J by 4 bases, leaving 18 bases between them.

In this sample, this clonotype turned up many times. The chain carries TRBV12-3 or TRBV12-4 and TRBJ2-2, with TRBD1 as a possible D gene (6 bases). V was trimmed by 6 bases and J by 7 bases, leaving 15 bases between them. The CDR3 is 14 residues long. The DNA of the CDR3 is TGTGCCAGCAGAGTTATGGGGGCGGGCGGGGAGCTGTTTTTT. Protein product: CASRVMGAGGELFF.

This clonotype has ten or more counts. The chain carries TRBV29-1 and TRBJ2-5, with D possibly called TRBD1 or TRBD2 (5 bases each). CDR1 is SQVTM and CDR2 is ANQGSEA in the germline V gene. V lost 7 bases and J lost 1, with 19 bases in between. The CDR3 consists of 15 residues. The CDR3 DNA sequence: TGCAGCGGGGACCTCCGGGACCAAGGCCAAGAGACCCAGTACTTC. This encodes CSGDLRDQGQETQYF.

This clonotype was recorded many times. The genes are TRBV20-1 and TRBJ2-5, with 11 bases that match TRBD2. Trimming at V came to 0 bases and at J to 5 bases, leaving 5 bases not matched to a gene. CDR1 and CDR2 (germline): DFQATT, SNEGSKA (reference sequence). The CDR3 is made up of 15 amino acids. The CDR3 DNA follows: TGCAGTGCTAGAGATCGAACTAGCGGGAGTGAGACCCAGTACTTC. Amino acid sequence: CSARDRTSGSETQYF.

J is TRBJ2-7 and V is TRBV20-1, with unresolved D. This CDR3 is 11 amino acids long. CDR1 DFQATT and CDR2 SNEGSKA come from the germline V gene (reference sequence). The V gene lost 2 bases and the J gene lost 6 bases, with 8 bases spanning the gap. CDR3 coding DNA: TGCAGTGCTAGAATGGTCAGCGAGCAGTACTTC. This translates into CSARMVSEQYF.

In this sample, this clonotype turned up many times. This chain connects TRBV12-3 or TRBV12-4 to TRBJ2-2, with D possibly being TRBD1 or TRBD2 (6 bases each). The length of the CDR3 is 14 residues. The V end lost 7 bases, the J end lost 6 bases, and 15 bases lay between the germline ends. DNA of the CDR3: TGTGCCAGCATCTATACCGGGGGCGCCGGGGAGCTGTTTTTT. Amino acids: CASIYTGGAGELFF.

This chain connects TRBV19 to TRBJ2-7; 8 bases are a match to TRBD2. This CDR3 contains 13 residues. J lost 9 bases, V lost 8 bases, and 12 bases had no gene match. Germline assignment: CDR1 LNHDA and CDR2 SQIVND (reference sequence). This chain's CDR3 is CASSGTRADGQYF. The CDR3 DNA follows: TGTGCCAGTTCCGGGACTAGAGCAGACGGGCAGTACTTC.

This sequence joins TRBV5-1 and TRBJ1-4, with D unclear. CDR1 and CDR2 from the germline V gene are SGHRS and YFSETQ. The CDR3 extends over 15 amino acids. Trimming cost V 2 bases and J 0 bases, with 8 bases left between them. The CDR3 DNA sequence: TGCGCCAGCAGCTTCCAGAGCTCAACTAATGAAAAACTGTTTTTT. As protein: CASSFQSSTNEKLFF.

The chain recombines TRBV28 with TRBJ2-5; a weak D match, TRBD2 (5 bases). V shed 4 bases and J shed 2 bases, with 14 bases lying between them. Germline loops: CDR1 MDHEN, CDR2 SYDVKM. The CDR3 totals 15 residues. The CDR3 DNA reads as TGTGCCAGCAGTTCCGGGTTTTTAGCGCAAGAGACCCAGTACTTC. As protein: CASSSGFLAQETQYF.

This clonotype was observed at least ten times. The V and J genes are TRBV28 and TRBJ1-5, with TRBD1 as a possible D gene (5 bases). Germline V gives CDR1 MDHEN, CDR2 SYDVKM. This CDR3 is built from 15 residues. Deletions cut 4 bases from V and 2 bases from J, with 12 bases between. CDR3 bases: TGTGCCAGCAGTTGGAGGGGTAGGGGCAATCAGCCCCAGCATTTT. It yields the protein CASSWRGRGNQPQHF.

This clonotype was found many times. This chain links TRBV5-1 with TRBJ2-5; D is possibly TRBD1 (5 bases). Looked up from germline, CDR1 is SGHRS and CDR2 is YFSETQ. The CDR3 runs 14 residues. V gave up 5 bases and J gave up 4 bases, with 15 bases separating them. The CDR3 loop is CASSPDPGIETQYF. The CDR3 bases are TGCGCCAGCAGTCCGGACCCAGGGATAGAGACCCAGTACTTC.

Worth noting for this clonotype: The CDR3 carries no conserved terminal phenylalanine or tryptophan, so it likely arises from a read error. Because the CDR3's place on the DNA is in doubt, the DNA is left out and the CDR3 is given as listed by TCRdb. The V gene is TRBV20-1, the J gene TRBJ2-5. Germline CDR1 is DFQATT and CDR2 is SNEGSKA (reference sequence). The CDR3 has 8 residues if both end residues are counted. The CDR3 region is CSARDLQR.